Listed below are T cell receptor beta chains from one sample, sequenced in a study of beta chain features in type 1 diabetes. The method was immunoSEQ multiplex PCR; TCRdb's version includes in-frame clones alone and lacks a portion of them. The sample carries 110,000 to 150,000 clones, about a tenth recorded once. The material sequenced was central memory CD4+ T cells from blood. The receptors were sampled from a man aged 18 to 30 in good health. The CDR3 runs from the conserved cysteine through the conserved F or W. D genes are given only for firm matches. Not all rows give a size; the values are once, few, many and, for expanded clones, a class.

d_call	clone_size	j_call	v_call	cdr3_aa	cdr3_nt
TRBD1	.	TRBJ2-3	TRBV9	CASSARGPGTQYF	TGTGCCAGCAGCGCGAGGGGGCCCGGCACGCAGTATTTT
.	few	TRBJ1-6	TRBV18	CASSFAPDNSPLHF	TGTGCCAGCTCATTCGCCCCGGATAATTCACCCCTCCACTTT
.	.	TRBJ1-6	TRBV18	CASSPEDSSVSPLHF	TGTGCCAGCTCACCAGAGGACAGTAGTGTGTCACCCCTCCACTTT
TRBD1	.	TRBJ1-2	TRBV27	CASSQKQGAFYGYTF	TGTGCCAGCAGTCAAAAACAGGGGGCTTTCTATGGCTACACCTTC
.	few	TRBJ1-3	TRBV30	CAWSRKTASGNTIYF	TGTGCCTGGAGCCGAAAGACAGCCTCTGGAAACACCATATATTTT
TRBD1	few	TRBJ1-5	TRBV6-6	CASSSLTGSNQPQHF	TGTGCCAGCAGTTCCCTGACAGGGAGCAATCAGCCCCAGCATTTT
.	many	TRBJ2-6	TRBV7-9	CATQSNSGANVLTF	TGTGCCACCCAGTCCAACTCTGGGGCCAACGTCCTGACTTTC
TRBD2	.	TRBJ2-1	TRBV7-3	CASSLTPGTSGGSYNEQFF	TGTGCCAGCAGCCTAACCCCGGGAACTAGCGGGGGCTCCTACAATGAGCAGTTCTTC
.	few	TRBJ2-5	TRBV6-6	CASGSRETQYF	TGTGCCAGCGGGAGTCGTGAGACCCAGTACTTC
TRBD1	few	TRBJ1-5	TRBV9	CASSGPDRRGQPQHF	TGTGCCAGCAGCGGCCCGGACAGGCGGGGTCAGCCCCAGCATTTT
TRBD1	few	TRBJ1-2	TRBV18	CASSPPEGGQINYGYTF	TGTGCCAGCTCACCACCGGAAGGGGGCCAAATTAACTATGGCTACACCTTC
.	.	TRBJ1-3	TRBV19	CASTARVAGNTIYF	TGTGCCAGTACCGCCAGGGTTGCTGGAAACACCATATATTTT
.	.	TRBJ1-1	TRBV4-1	CASSQEITGRGEAFF	TGCGCCAGCAGCCAAGAAATTACCGGCAGGGGTGAAGCTTTCTTT
TRBD1	few	TRBJ2-7	TRBV7-2	CASSSGQGYYEQYF	TGTGCCAGCAGCTCAGGACAGGGGTACTACGAGCAGTACTTC
.	.	TRBJ2-5	TRBV7-2	CASSLGQSQETQYF	TGTGCCAGCAGCTTAGGGCAGTCTCAAGAGACCCAGTACTTC
TRBD1	.	TRBJ1-2	TRBV29-1	CSAEGSGTGANYGYTF	TGCAGCGCAGAGGGGTCGGGGACAGGGGCTAACTATGGCTACACCTTC
.	few	TRBJ1-1	TRBV4-2	CASSPQDGPGAFF	TGTGCCAGCAGCCCCCAGGACGGTCCGGGGGCTTTCTTT
.	.	TRBJ1-1	TRBV5-1	CASSLEGMNTEAFF	TGCGCCAGCAGCTTGGAGGGGATGAACACTGAAGCTTTCTTT
.	few	TRBJ2-7	TRBV9	CASSVEHSSYEQYF	TGTGCCAGCAGCGTAGAGCACAGTTCCTACGAGCAGTACTTC
TRBD2	few	TRBJ2-7	TRBV6-6	CASRTSGGTYEQYF	TGTGCCAGCAGGACTAGCGGGGGAACCTACGAGCAGTACTTC
TRBD1	.	TRBJ1-1	TRBV7-6	CASSLGRQGGRNTEAFF	TGTGCCAGCAGCTTAGGTCGGCAGGGGGGAAGGAACACTGAAGCTTTCTTT
TRBD1	.	TRBJ1-1	TRBV4-1	CASSQVLGQQNTEAFF	TGCGCCAGCAGCCAAGTTTTGGGACAGCAAAACACTGAAGCTTTCTTT
.	.	TRBJ2-2	TRBV10-1	CASTALRGGGELFF	TGCGCCAGCACTGCCCTTAGGGGCGGCGGGGAGCTGTTTTTT
TRBD1	.	TRBJ1-2	TRBV28	CASSSGQGASYGYTF	TGTGCCAGCAGTTCGGGACAGGGGGCTAGTTATGGCTACACCTTC
.	few	TRBJ1-3	TRBV10-3	CAITDARRGNTIYF	TGTGCCATCACCGACGCCAGGCGAGGAAACACCATATATTTT
TRBD1	many	TRBJ1-5	TRBV2	CASSGDVGQGYQPQHF	TGTGCCAGCAGTGGCGACGTCGGACAGGGCTATCAGCCCCAGCATTTT
.	.	TRBJ2-3	TRBV28	CASSRGGGDTQYF	TGTGCCAGCAGTCGCGGGGGCGGGGATACGCAGTATTTT
.	.	TRBJ1-3	TRBV30	CALTVSGNTIYF	TGTGCCTTAACAGTTTCTGGAAACACCATATATTTT
.	few	TRBJ1-3	TRBV27	CASPTTRNTIYF	TGTGCCAGCCCAACGACTAGAAACACCATATATTTT
.	.	TRBJ1-2	TRBV6-5	CASSSRDGAGSYGYTF	TGTGCCAGCAGTTCCCGGGACGGAGCCGGGAGCTATGGCTACACCTTC
.	.	TRBJ1-1	TRBV19	CASSTRTATEAFF	TGTGCCAGTAGTACTAGGACAGCCACTGAAGCTTTCTTT
.	few	TRBJ2-5	TRBV7-9	CASSLAAPGSQTQYF	TGTGCCAGCAGCTTAGCGGCGCCGGGTTCGCAGACCCAGTACTTC
TRBD1	few	TRBJ1-1	TRBV6-5	CASSYKTGLGEAFF	TGTGCCAGCAGTTATAAGACAGGGTTGGGTGAAGCTTTCTTT
TRBD2	.	TRBJ2-2	TRBV19	CASSIASGVNTGELFF	TGTGCCAGTAGTATAGCTAGCGGGGTTAACACCGGGGAGCTGTTTTTT
.	few	TRBJ1-2	TRBV6-1	CASSGLLNYGYTF	TGTGCCAGCAGCGGACTGCTCAACTATGGCTACACCTTC
TRBD2	.	TRBJ2-7	TRBV7-2	CASSSGASSGGAWEQYF	TGTGCCAGCAGCTCCGGGGCCTCTAGCGGGGGGGCGTGGGAGCAGTACTTC
.	few	TRBJ1-2	TRBV7-2	CASSWGGTNYGYTF	TGTGCCAGCAGCTGGGGGGGGACTAACTATGGCTACACCTTC
TRBD1	few	TRBJ1-1	TRBV7-9	CASSLGQGNTEAFF	TGTGCCAGCAGCTTAGGACAGGGCAACACTGAAGCTTTCTTT
.	many	TRBJ2-3	TRBV7-2	CASSIKGGPGDTQYF	TGTGCCAGCTCTATAAAGGGGGGGCCTGGAGATACGCAGTATTTT
TRBD1	.	TRBJ2-7	TRBV7-9	CASSQGQGGFYEQYF	TGTGCCAGCAGCCAAGGACAGGGAGGATTTTACGAGCAGTACTTC
.	few	TRBJ2-2	TRBV4-2	CASSQRLANTGELFF	TGTGCCAGCAGCCAACGACTAGCGAACACCGGGGAGCTGTTTTTT
.	few	TRBJ2-7	TRBV7-9	CASSSLDRPYEQYF	TGTGCCAGCAGCTCCCTCGACAGACCCTACGAGCAGTACTTC
.	.	TRBJ2-1	TRBV27	CASSFGGRVREQFF	TGCGCCAGCAGTTTTGGAGGCAGAGTGAGAGAGCAGTTCTTC
TRBD1	.	TRBJ1-6	TRBV7-3	CASSSGQGNSPLHF	TGTGCCAGCAGCTCGGGACAGGGCAATTCACCCCTCCACTTT
.	.	TRBJ1-2	TRBV19	CATRAQKDYGYTF	TGTGCCACGAGGGCGCAAAAAGACTATGGCTACACCTTC